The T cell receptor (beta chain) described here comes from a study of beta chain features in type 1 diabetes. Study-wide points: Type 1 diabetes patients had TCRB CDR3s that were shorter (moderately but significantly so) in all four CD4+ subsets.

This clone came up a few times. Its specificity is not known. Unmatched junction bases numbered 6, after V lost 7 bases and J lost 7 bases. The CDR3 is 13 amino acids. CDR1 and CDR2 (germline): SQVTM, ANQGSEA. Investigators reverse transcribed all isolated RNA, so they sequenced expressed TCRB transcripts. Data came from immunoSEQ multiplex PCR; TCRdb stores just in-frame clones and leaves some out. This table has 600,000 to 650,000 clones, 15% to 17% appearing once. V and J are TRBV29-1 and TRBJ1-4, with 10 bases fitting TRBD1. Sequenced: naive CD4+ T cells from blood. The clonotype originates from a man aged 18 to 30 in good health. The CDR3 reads CSARQGAFEKLFF. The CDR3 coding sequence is TGCAGCGCAAGACAGGGGGCTTTTGAAAAACTGTTTTTT. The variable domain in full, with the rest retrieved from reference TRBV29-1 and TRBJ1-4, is SAVISQKPSRDICQRGTSLTIQCQVDSQVTMMFWYRQQPGQSLTLIATANQGSEATYESGFVIDKFPISRPNLTFSTLTVSNMSPEDSSIYLCSARQGAFEKLFFGSGTQLSVL.